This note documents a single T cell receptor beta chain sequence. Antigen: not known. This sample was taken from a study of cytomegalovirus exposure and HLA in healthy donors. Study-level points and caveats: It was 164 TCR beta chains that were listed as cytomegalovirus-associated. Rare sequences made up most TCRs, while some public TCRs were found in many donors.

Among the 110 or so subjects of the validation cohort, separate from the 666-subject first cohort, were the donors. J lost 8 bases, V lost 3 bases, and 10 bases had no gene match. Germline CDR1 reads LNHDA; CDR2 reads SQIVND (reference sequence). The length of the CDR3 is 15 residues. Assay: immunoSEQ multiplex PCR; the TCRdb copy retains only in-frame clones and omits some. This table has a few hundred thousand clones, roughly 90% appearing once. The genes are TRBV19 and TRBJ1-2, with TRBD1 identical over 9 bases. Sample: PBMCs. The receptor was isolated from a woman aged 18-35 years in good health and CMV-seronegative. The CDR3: CASSMRDREGRGYTF. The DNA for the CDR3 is TGTGCCAGTAGTATGCGGGACAGGGAAGGGAGGGGCTACACCTTC. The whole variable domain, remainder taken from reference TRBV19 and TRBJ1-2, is DGGITQSPKYLFRKEGQNVTLSCEQNLNHDAMYWYRQDPGQGLRLIYYSQIVNDFQKGDIAEGYSVSREKKESFPLTVTSAQKNPTAFYLCASSMRDREGRGYTFGSGTRLTVV.